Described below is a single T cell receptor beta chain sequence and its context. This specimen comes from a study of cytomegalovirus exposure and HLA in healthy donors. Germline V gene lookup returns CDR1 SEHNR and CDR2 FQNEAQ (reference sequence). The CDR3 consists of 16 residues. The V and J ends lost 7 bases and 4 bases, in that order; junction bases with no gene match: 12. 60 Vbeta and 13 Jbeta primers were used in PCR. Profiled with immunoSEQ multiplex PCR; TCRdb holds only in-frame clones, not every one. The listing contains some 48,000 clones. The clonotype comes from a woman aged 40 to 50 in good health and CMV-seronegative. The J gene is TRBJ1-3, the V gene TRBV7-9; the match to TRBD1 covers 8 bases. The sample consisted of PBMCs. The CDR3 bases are TGTGCCAGCACGCGGACAGGGCGCTTGGGGGGAAACACCATATATTTT. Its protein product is CASTRTGRLGGNTIYF.